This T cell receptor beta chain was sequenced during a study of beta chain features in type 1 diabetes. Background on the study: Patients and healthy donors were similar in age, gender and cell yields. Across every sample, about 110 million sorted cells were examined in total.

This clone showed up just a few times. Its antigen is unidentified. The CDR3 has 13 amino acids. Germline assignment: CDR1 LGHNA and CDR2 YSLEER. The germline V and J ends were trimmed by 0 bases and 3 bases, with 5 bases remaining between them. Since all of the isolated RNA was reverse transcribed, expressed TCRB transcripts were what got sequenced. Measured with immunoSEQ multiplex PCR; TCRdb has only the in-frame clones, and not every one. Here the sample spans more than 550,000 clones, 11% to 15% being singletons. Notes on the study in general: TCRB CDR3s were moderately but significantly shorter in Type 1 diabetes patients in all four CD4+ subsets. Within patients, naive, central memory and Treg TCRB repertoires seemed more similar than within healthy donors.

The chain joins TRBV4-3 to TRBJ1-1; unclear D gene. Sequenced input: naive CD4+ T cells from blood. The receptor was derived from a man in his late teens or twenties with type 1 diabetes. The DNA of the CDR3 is TGCGCCAGCAGCCAAGAGAGGGACACTGAAGCTTTCTTT. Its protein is CASSQERDTEAFF.